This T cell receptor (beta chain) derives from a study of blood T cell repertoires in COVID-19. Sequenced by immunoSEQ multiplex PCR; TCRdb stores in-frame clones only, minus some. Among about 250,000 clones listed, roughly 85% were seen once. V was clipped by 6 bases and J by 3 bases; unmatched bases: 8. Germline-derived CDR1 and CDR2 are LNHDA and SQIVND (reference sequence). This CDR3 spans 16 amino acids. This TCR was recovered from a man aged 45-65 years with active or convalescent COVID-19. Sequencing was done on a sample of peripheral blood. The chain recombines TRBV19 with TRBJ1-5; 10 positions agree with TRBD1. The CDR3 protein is CASRSTGQGDNQPQHF. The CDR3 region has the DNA TGTGCCAGTAGATCAACCGGACAGGGGGACAATCAGCCCCAGCATTTT.